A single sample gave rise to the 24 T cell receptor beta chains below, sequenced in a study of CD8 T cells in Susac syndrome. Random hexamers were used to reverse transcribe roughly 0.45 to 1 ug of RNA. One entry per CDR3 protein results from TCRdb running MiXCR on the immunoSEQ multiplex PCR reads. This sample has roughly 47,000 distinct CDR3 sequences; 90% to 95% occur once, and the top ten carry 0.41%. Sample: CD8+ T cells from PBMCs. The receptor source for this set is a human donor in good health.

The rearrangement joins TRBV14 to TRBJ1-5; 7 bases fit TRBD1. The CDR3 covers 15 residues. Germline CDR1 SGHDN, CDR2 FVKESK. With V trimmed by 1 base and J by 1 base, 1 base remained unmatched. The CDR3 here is CASSQVGQSNQPQHF. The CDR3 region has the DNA TGTGCCAGCAGCCAAGTGGGACAGAGCAATCAGCCCCAGCATTTT.

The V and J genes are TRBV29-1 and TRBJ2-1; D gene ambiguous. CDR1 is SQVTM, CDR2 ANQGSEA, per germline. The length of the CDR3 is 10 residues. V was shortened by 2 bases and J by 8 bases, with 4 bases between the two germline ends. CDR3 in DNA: TGCAGCGTTGAAATATATGAGCAGTTCTTC. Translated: CSVEIYEQFF.

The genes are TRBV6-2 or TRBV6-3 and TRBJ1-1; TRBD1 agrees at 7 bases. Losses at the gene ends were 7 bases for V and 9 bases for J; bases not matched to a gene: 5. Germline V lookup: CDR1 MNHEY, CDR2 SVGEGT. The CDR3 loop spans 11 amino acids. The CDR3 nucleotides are TGTGCCAGCACCAAGGACAGGAAAGCTTTCTTT. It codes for CASTKDRKAFF.

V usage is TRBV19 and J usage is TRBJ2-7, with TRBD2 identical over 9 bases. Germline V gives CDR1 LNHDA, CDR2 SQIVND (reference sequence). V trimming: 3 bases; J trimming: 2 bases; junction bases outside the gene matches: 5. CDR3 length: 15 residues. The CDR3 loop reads CASSIGTSPTYEQYF. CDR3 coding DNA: TGTGCCAGTAGTATCGGGACTAGCCCCACCTACGAGCAGTACTTC.

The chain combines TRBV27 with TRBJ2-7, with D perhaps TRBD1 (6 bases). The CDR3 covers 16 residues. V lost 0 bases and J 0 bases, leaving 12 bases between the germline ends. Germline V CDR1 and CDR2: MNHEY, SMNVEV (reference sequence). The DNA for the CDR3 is TGTGCCAGCAGTTTATCTACCGGGACACACTCCTACGAGCAGTACTTC. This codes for CASSLSTGTHSYEQYF.

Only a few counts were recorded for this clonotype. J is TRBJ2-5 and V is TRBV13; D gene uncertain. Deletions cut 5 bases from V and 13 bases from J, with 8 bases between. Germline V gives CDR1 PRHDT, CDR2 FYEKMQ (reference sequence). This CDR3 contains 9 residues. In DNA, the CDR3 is TGTGCCAGCAGCCTTGGTCTGTACTTC. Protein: CASSLGLYF. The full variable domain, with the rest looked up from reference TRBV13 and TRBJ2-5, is AAGVIQSPRHLIKEKRETATLKCYPIPRHDTVYWYQQGPGQDPQFLISFYEKMQSDKGSIPDRFSAQQFSDYHSELNMSSLELGDSALYFCASSLGLYFGPGTRLLVL.

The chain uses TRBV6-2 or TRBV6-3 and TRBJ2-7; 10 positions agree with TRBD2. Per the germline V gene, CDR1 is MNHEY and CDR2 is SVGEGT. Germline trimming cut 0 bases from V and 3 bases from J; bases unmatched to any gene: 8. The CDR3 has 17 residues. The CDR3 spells CASSYSRRTSGVYEQYF. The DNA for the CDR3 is TGTGCCAGCAGTTACTCCCGAAGGACTAGCGGAGTCTACGAGCAGTACTTC.

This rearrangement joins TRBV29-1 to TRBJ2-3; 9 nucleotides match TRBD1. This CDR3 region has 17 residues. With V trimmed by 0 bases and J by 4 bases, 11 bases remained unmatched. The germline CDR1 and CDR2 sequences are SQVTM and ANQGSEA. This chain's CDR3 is CSVEDGGYRGLADTQYF. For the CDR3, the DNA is TGCAGCGTTGAAGATGGAGGTTACAGGGGGCTGGCAGATACGCAGTATTTT.

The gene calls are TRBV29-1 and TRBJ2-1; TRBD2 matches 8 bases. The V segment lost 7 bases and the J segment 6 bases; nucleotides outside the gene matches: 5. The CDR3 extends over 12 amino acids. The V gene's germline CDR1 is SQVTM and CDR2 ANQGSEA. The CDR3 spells CSAELAGNEQFF. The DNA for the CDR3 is TGCAGCGCCGAGCTAGCGGGCAATGAGCAGTTCTTC.

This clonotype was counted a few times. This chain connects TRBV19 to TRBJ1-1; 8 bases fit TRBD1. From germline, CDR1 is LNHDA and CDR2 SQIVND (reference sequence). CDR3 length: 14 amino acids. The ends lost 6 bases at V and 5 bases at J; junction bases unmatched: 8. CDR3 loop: CASRRTGRFTEAFF. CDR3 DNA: TGTGCCAGTAGACGGACAGGGAGGTTTACTGAAGCTTTCTTT.

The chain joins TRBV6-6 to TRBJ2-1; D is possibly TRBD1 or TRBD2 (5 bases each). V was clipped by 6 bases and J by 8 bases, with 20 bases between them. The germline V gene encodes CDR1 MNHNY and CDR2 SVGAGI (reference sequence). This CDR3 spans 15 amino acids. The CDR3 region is CASSHPGPAIDEQFF. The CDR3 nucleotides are TGTGCCAGCAGCCACCCGGGGCCGGCTATCGATGAGCAGTTCTTC.

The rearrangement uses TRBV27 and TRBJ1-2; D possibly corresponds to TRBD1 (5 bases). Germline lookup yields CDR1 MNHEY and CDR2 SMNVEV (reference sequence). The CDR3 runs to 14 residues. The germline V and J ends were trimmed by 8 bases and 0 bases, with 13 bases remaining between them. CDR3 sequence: CASRFGGANYGYTF. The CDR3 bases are TGTGCCAGCCGCTTCGGGGGAGCTAACTATGGCTACACCTTC.

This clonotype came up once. CDR3 sequence: CASSLEGGIQPQHF. CDR3 DNA: TGCGCCAGCAGCTTGGAAGGAGGAATTCAGCCCCAGCATTTT. The rearrangement uses TRBV5-1 and TRBJ1-5; D is ambiguous. CDR3 size: 14 residues. V was shortened by 0 bases and J by 6 bases, with 10 bases between the two germline ends. Per the germline V gene, CDR1 is SGHRS and CDR2 is YFSETQ.

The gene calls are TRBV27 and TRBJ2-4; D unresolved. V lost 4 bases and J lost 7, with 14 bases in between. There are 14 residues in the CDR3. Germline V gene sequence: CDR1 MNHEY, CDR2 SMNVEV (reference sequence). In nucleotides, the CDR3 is TGTGCCAGCAGTTGGCCTGGCGAGAGTAACATTCAGTACTTC. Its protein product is CASSWPGESNIQYF.

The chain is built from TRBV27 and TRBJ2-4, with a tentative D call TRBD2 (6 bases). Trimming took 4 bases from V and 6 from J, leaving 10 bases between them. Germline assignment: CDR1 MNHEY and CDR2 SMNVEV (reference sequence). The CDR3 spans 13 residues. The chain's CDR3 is CASSYGTGNIQYF. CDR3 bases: TGTGCCAGCAGTTACGGGACTGGAAACATTCAGTACTTC.

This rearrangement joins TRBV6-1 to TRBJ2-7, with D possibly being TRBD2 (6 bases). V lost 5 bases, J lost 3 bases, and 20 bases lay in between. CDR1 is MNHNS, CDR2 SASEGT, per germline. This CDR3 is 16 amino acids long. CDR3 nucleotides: TGTGCCAGCAGTCTAAGGGAGGTGATCAAGCTCTACGAGCAGTACTTC. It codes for CASSLREVIKLYEQYF.

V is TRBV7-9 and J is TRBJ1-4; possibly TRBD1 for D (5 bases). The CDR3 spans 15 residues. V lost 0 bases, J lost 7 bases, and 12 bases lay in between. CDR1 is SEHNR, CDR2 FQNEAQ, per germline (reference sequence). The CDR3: CASSLARDPTEKLFF. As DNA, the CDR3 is TGTGCCAGCAGCTTAGCGCGGGACCCTACTGAAAAACTGTTTTTT.

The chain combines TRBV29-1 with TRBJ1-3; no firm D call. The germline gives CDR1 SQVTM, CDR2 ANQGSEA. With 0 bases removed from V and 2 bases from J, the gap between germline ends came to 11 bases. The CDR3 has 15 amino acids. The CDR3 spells CSVEDPNMAGNTIYF. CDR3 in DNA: TGCAGCGTTGAAGACCCGAACATGGCTGGAAACACCATATATTTT.

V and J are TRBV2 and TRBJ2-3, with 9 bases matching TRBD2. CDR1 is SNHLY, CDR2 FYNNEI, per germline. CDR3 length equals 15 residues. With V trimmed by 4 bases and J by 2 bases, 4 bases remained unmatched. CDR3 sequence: CASSGAGGITDTQYF. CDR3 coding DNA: TGTGCCAGCAGTGGGGCGGGAGGGATCACAGATACGCAGTATTTT.

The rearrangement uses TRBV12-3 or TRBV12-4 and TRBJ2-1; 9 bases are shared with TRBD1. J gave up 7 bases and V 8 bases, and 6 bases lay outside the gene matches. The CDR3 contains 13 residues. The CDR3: CASWDRDVNEQFF. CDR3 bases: TGTGCCAGCTGGGACAGGGATGTGAATGAGCAGTTCTTC.

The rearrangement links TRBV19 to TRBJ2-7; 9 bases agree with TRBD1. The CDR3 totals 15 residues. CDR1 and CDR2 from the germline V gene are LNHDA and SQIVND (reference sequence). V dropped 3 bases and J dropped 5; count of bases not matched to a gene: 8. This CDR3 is CASSMARDRAHEQYF. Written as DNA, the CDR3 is TGTGCCAGTAGTATGGCCCGGGACAGGGCCCACGAGCAGTACTTC.

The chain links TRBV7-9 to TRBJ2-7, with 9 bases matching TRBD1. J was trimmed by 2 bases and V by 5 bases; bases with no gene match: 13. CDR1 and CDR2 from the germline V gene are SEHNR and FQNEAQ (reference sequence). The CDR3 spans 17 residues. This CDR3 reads CASSPDSHRGQAYEQYF. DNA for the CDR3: TGTGCCAGCAGCCCCGACTCCCACAGGGGGCAAGCCTACGAGCAGTACTTC.

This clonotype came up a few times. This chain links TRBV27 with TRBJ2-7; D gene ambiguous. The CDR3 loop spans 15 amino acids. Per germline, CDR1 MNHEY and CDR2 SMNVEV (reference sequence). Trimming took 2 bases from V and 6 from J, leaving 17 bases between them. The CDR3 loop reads CASSLIPRFSSEQYF. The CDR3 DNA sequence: TGTGCCAGCAGTTTAATTCCCCGGTTTAGTTCCGAGCAGTACTTC.

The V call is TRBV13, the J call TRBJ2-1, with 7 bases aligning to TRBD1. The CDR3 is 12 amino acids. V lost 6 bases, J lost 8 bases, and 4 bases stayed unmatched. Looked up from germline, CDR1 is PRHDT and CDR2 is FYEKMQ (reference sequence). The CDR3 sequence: CASRYTGDEQFF. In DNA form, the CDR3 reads TGTGCCAGCAGGTATACAGGGGATGAGCAGTTCTTC.